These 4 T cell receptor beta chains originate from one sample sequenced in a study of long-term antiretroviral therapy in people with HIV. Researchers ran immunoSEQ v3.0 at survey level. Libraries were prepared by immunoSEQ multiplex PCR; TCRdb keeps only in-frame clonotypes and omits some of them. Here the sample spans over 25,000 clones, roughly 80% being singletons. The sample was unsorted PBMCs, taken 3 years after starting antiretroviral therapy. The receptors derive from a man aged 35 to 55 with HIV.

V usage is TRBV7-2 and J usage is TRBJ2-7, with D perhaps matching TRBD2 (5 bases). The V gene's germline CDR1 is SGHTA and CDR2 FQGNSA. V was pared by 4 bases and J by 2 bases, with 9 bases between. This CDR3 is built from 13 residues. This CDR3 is CASSSLGAYEQYF. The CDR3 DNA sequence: TGTGCCAGCAGCTCTCTCGGGGCCTACGAGCAGTACTTC. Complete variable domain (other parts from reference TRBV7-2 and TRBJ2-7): GAGVSQSPSNKVTEKGKDVELRCDPISGHTALYWYRQSLGQGLEFLIYFQGNSAPDKSGLPSDRFSAERTGGSVSTLTIQRTQQEDSAVYLCASSSLGAYEQYFGPGTRLTVT.

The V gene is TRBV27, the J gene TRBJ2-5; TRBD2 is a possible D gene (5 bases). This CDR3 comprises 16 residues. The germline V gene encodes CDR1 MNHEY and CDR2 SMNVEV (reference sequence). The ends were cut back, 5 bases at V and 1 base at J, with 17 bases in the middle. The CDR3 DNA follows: TGTGCCAGCAGTGGGCTCGGAGGACTGGGCCAAGAGACCCAGTACTTC. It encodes CASSGLGGLGQETQYF.

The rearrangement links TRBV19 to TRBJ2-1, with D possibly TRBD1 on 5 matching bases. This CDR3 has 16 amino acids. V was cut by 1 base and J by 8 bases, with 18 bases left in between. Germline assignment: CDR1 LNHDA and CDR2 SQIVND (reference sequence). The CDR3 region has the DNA TGTGCCAGTAGTATAGGGCCGGTGGGGCAGTGGGATGAGCAGTTCTTC. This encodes CASSIGPVGQWDEQFF.

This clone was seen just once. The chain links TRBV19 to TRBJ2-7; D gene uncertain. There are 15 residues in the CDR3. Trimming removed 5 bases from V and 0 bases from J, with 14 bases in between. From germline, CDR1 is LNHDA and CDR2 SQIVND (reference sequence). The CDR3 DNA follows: TGTGCCAGTAGTTCGCGGCAGGATATCTCCTACGAGCAGTACTTC. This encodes CASSSRQDISYEQYF.